This note documents a single T cell receptor beta chain sequence. These data are taken from a study of T cells in Graves' hyperthyroidism and ophthalmopathy. Amplification of TCR beta CDR3 regions was performed using RNA transcripts as template. The TCR CDR3 first-round RT-PCR relied on the HTBI primer set. TCRdb reprocessed the multiplex PCR reads via MiXCR and lists one record per CDR3 protein. The sample lists 600,000 to 650,000 distinct CDR3 sequences, about 16% occurring once. Germline V CDR1 and CDR2: GTSNPN, SVGIG (reference sequence). The CDR3 sequence is 13 residues long. The trim removed 5 bases at V and 10 bases at J, leaving 5 bases unmatched.

This clonotype was sampled from a woman aged 25 to 39 with Graves' hyperthyroidism. Material: blood. This rearrangement joins TRBV30 to TRBJ2-1; 13 positions agree with TRBD2. The DNA for the CDR3 is TGTGCCTGGGGACTAGCGGGAGTTTGGGAGCAGTTCTTC. Protein sequence: CAWGLAGVWEQFF.